This record looks at one T cell receptor beta chain sequence and its context. What this receptor recognizes is not known. Base quality data are lacking; no much larger clone is found one base away. The CDR3 spans 13 residues, from the cysteine through the phenylalanine. This entry keeps only the CDR3 DNA: 39 bases, framed from base 1. V has 5 bases trimmed and J has 9 bases trimmed; junction bases matching no gene number 7. Taken from the germline V gene (reference sequence), the CDR1 and CDR2 loops are DFQATT and SNEGSKA. Systemically healthy Caucasian individuals from Russia, 35 to 40 in total and aged roughly 6 to 100 years, were included as donors. Ten milliliters of peripheral blood were drawn from each donor into EDTA-treated Vacutainer tubes. Ficoll-Paque density-gradient centrifugation was used to isolate PBMCs, with at least 6 million per sample. Total RNA was extracted from PBMCs with Trizol reagent, with at least 6 micrograms obtained per sample. Naive CD45RAhigh/CD27high T cell percentages were measured by flow cytometry on a PBMC aliquot from every donor.

This entry is derived from a study of blood T cells in healthy people across ages (dated by TCRdb to between 2014 and 2017). As for the study more broadly: In model experiments, template switching captured roughly one uniquely barcoded TCR beta cDNA molecule for every two T cells. The study measured age-related changes in TCR beta repertoire diversity using deep sequencing normalized with unique cDNA molecular identifiers. Donors of different ages were randomly distributed across sequencing lanes to avoid experimental bias. Two additional independent replicas of 1 million unique cDNA reads from the same blood draw were analyzed for two donors (one aged 18 to 29 and one aged 80 or older). The donors were divided into four age groups: young (average about 15 years), middle-aged (about 40), aged (about 60) and long-lived (about 79).

On the study overall, not on this receptor specifically: Compared with the aged group, more naive CD4+ T cells, fewer expanded clones and increased TCR diversity were shown by the long-lived group, suggesting age selection. Since profiling was done on bulk unsorted PBMCs, naive and antigen-experienced compartments could not be conclusively compared. Estimates of total diversity based on one million sequenced T cells were considered lower bounds and underestimates. The percentage of naive T cells measured by flow cytometry correlated strongly with observed TCR beta diversity. The CMV infection status of donors was not known, potentially confounding age-related changes in expanded clonotypes. As age increased, observed TCR beta diversity per million T cells dropped in a roughly linear way, and a significant reduction was already evident by age about 36.

The library was made by 5' RACE. The reads were generated on an Illumina HiSeq 2500. A second PCR of about 6 to 11 cycles was performed with a sample-barcoded 5' primer and a J-beta primer mix. A template-switch 5' adaptor carrying 12 random nucleotides introduced a unique molecular identifier onto each TCR beta cDNA molecule. At least 3 million CDR3-containing paired-end reads were obtained from each sample. First-strand cDNA synthesis was performed from all RNA using the Mint cDNA synthesis kit, with priming by a TRBC-specific oligonucleotide. Following uracil-DNA glycosylase treatment, all cDNA underwent a first 18-cycle PCR with the universal primers M1SS and BC2_uni_R. On the study's bioinformatics: For normalization, 1 million high-quality reads were randomly selected from each sample, with every read carrying a distinct molecular identifier. Reads sharing molecular identifiers were discarded rather than binned into consensus sequences. MiTCR, run with a Q25 quality threshold and the strictest error-elimination algorithm, handled CDR3 identification, clonotype clustering and error correction. A nonparametric unseen species model with Euler transformation was used to estimate a lower bound on total TCR beta diversity. TCRdb trimmed public reads at Q25 via fastp, called clones via MiXCR and kept in-frame beta chains. Records with the same CDR3 protein are collapsed into one entry carrying the most frequent genes and DNA. None of the V and J calls come from the authors' own analysis; TCRdb made them. Present in this sample are around 1,000,000 distinct CDR3 sequences, roughly two fifths of which were seen just once. The ten biggest clones cover around 13% of the sample.

The specimen was blood. The receptor was isolated from a man aged 18-30 years in good health. The chain is encoded by TRBV20-1 joined to TRBJ1-5, with 10 bases in between that match TRBD1. The CDR3 region has the sequence CSAGDRGIRPQHF. The DNA is TGCAGTGCTGGGGACAGGGGAATCAGGCCCCAGCATTTT.